This T cell receptor (beta chain) derives from a study of memory CD4+ T cells and cytomegalovirus serostatus. As for the study in general: Healthy Belgian adult donors included nine or ten CMV-positive and around 25 CMV-negative people.

Points from the study as a whole: Median bootstrapped AUC for CMV status was roughly 0.95 originally, approximately 0.9 US-trained. CD4+ memory repertoires contained 67 of 164 reported CMV TCRbeta sequences.

This clone was seen once. Its antigen is still unknown. A read error may produce the germline difference seen at one junction end. Single viable CD3+CD4+CD8-CD45RO+ cells were sorted as the memory CD4+ T cells. As handled by the study authors: Out-of-frame sequences were removed, leaving 2 million to 2.5 million distinct TCRbeta sequences. TCRdb keeps only in-frame clones here, not all; method: immunoSEQ multiplex PCR. The V and J calls and clone size are taken from that table; D and trimming were inferred from the DNA. Of under 45,000 clones in the sample, about three quarters are singletons; the top ten hold approximately 6.5%. The sample was memory CD4+ T cells from blood. The receptor was derived from an adult in good health and CMV-seronegative.

The CDR3 coding sequence is TGTGCCAGCAATAAAGGACAGGGAGAACTATCCTTCTTC. Protein sequence: CASNKGQGELSFF. The chain couples TRBV5-5 to TRBJ1-2; the match to TRBD1 covers 8 bases. This CDR3 is 13 amino acids long. Germline CDR1 SGHKS, CDR2 YYEKEE (reference sequence).